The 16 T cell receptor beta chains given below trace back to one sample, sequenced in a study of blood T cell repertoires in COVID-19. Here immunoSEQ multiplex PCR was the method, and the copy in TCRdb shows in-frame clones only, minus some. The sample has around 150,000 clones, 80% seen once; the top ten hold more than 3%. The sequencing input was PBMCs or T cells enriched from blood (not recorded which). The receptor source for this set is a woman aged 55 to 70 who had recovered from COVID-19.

The CDR3 nucleotides are TGTGCCAGCAGCGCAGGGGATGGCTACACCTTC. It translates to CASSAGDGYTF. The rearrangement uses TRBV12-3 or TRBV12-4 and TRBJ1-2; TRBD1 might be the D (6 bases). The CDR3 is 11 amino acids. V was clipped by 6 bases and J by 6 bases, with 8 bases between them.

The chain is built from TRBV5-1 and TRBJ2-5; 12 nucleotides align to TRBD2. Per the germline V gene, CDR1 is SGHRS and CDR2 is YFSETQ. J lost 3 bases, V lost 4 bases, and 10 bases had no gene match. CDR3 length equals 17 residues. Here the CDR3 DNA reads TGCGCCAGCAGCCCGAGGCCTAGCGGGGGGGCTGAAGAGACCCAGTACTTC. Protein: CASSPRPSGGAEETQYF.

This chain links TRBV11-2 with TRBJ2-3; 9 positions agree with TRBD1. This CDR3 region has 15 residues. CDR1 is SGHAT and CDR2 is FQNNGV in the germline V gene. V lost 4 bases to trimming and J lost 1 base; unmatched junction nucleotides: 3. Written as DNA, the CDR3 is TGTGCCAGCAGCTCAAGGACAGGGGGCACAGATACGCAGTATTTT. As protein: CASSSRTGGTDTQYF. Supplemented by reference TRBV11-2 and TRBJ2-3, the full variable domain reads EAGVAQSPRYKIIEKRQSVAFWCNPISGHATLYWYQQILGQGPKLLIQFQNNGVVDDSQLPKDRFSAERLKGVDSTLKIQPAKLEDSAVYLCASSSRTGGTDTQYFGPGTRLTVL.

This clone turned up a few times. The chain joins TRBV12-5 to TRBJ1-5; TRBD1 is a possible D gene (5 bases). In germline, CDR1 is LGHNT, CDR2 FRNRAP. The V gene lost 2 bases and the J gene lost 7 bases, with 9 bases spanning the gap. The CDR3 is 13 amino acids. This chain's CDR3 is CASGLSRVQPQHF. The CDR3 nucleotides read TGTGCTAGTGGTTTGTCCAGGGTCCAGCCCCAGCATTTT.

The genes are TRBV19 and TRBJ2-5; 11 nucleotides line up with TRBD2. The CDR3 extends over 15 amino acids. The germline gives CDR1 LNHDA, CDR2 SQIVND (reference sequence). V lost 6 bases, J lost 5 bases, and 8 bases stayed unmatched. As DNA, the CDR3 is TGTGCCAGTAGATCTCTAGCGGGGGGCCAGGAGACCCAGTACTTC. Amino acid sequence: CASRSLAGGQETQYF.

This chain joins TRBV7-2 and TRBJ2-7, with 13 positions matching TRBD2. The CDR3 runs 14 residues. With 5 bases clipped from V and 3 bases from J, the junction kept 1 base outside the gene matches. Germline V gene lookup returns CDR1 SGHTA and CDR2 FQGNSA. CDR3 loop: CASSRTSGGYEQYF. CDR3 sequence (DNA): TGTGCCAGCAGCCGGACTAGCGGGGGCTACGAGCAGTACTTC.

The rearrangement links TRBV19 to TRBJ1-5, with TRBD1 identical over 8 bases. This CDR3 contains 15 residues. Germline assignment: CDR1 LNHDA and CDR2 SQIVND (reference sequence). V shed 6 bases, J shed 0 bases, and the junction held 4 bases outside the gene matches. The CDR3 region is CASSRQGNSNQPQHF. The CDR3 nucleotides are TGTGCCAGTAGCCGACAGGGGAATAGCAATCAGCCCCAGCATTTT.

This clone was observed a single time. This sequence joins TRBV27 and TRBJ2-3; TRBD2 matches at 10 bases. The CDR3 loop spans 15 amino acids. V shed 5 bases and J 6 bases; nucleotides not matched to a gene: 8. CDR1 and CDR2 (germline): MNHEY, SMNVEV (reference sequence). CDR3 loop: CASSKIGTSADTQYF. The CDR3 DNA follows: TGTGCCAGCAGTAAAATCGGGACTAGCGCTGATACGCAGTATTTT.

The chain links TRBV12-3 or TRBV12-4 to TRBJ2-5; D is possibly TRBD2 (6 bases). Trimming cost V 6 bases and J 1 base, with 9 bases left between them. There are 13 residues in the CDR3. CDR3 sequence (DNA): TGTGCCAGCAGGCGGGACGGCCAAGAGACCCAGTACTTC. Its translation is CASRRDGQETQYF.

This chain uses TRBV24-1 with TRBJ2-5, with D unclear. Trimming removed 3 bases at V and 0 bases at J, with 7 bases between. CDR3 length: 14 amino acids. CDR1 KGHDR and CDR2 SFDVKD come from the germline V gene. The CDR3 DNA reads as TGTGCCACCAGTGATAGCGCGTACCAAGAGACCCAGTACTTC. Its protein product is CATSDSAYQETQYF.

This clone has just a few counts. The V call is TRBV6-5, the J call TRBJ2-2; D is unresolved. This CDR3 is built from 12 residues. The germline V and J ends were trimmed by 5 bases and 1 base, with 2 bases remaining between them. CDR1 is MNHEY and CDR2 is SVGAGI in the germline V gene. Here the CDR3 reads CASSQNTGELFF. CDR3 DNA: TGTGCCAGCAGTCAGAACACCGGGGAGCTGTTTTTT.

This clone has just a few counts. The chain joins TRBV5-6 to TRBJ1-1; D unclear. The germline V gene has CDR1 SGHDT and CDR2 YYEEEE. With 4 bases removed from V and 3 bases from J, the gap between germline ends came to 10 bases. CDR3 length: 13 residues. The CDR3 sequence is CASSPAGYTEAFF. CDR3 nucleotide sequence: TGTGCCAGCAGCCCCGCAGGCTACACTGAAGCTTTCTTT.

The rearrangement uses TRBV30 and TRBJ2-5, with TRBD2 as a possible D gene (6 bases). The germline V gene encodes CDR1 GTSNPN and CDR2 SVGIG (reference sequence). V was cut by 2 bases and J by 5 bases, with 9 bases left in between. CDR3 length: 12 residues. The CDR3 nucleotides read TGTGCCTGGAGTCAGGGAGGCGAGACCCAGTACTTC. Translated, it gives CAWSQGGETQYF.

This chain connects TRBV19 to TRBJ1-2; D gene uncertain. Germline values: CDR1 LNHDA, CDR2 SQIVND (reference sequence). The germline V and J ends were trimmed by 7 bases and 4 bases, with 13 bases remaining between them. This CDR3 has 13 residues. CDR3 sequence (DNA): TGTGCCAGTACCTGGAGGGAACCCTATGGCTACACCTTC. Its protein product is CASTWREPYGYTF.

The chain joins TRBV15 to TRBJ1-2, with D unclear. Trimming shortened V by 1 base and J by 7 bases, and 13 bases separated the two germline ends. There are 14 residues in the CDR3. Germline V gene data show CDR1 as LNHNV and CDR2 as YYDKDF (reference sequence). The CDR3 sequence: CATSRGGKSGGYTF. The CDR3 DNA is TGTGCCACCAGCAGAGGAGGGAAAAGCGGTGGCTACACCTTC.

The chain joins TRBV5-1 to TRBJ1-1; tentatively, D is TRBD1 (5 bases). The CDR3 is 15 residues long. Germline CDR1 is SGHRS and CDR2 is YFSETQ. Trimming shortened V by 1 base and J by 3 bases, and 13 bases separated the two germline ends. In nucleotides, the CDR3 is TGCGCCAGCAGCTTGCTCCCCCTAGGGGACACTGAAGCTTTCTTT. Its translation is CASSLLPLGDTEAFF.